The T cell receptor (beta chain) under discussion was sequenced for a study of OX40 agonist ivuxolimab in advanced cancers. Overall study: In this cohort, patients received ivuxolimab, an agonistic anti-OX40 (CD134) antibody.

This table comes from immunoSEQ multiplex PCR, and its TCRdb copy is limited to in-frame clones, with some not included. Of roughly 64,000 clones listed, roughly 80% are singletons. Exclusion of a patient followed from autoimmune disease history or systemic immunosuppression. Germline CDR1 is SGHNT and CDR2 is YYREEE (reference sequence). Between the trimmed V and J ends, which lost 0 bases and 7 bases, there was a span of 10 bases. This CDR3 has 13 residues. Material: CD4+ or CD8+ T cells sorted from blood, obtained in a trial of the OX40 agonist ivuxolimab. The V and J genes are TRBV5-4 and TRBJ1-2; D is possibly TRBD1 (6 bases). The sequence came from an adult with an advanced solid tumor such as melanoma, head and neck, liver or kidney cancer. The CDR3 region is CASSLVGGSGYTF. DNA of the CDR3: TGTGCCAGCAGCTTGGTTGGGGGCTCTGGCTACACCTTC.